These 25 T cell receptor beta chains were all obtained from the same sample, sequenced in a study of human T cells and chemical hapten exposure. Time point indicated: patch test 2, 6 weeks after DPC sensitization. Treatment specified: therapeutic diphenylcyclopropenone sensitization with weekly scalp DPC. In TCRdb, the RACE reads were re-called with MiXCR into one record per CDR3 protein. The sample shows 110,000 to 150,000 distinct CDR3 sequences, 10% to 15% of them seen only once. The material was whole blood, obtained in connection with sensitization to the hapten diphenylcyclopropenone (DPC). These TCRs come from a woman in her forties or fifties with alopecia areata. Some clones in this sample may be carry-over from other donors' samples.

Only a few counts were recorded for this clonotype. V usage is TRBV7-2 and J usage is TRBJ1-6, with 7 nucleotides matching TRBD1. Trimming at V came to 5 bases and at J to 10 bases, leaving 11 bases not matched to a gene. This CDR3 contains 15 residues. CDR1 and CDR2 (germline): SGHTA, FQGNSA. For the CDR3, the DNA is TGTGCCAGCAGCATTAGACAGGGAAACGTCTCACCCCTCCACTTT. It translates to CASSIRQGNVSPLHF.

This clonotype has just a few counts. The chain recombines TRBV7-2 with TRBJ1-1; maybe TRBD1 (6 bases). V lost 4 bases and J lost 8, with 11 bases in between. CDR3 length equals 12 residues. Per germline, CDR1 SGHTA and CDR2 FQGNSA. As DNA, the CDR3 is TGTGCCAGCAGCTACAGAACAGGGGAAGCTTTCTTT. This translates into CASSYRTGEAFF.

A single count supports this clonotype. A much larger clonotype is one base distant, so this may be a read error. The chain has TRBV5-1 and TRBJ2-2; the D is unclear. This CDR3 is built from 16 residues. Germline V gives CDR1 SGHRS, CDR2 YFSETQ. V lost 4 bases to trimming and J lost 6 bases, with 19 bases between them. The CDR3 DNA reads TGCGCCAGCAGCCGTTCCGCCGGTGTCGCCGCCGGGGAGCTGTTTTTT. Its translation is CASSRSAGVAAGELFF.

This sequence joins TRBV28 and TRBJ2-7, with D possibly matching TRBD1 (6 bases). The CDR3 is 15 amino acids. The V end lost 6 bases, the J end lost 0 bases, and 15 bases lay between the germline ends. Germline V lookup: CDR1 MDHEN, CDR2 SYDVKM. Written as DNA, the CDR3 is TGTGCCAGCAGGACGGACAGCCTGAGCTCCTACGAGCAGTACTTC. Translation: CASRTDSLSSYEQYF.

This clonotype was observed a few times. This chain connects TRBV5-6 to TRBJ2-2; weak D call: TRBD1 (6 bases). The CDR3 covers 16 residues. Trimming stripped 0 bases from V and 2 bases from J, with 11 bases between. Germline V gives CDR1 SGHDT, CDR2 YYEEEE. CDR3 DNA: TGTGCCAGCAGCTTGGTAACGGGACACAACACCGGGGAGCTGTTTTTT. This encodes CASSLVTGHNTGELFF.

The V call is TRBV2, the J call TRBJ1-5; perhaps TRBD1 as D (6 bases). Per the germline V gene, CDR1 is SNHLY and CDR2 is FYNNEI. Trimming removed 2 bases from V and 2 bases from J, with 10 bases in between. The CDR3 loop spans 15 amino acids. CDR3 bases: TGTGCCAGCAGTGAAAACCGACAGGGCAATCAGCCCCAGCATTTT. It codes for CASSENRQGNQPQHF.

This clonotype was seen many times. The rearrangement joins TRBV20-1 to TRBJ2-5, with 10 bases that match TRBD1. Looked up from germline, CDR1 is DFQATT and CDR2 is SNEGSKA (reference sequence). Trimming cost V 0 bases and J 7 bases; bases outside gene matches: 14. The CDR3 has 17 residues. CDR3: CSARDRTLGTGVGTQYF. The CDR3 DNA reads TGCAGTGCTAGAGATCGGACCTTGGGGACAGGGGTAGGGACCCAGTACTTC.

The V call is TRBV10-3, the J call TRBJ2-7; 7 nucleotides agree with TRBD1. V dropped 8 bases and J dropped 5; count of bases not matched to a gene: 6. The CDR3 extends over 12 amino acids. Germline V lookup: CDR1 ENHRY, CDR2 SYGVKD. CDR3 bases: TGTGCCATCCGAGGGACAGCCAACGAGCAGTACTTC. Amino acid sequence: CAIRGTANEQYF.

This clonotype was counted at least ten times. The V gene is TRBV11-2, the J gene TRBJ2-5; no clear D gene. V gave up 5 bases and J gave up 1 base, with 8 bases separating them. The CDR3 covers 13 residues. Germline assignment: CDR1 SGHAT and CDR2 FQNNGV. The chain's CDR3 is CASSPPGQETQYF. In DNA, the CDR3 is TGTGCCAGCAGCCCCCCGGGCCAAGAGACCCAGTACTTC.

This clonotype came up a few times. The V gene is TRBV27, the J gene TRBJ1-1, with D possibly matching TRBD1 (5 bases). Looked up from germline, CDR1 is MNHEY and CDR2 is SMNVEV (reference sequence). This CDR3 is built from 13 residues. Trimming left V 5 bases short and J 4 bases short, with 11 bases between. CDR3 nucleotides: TGTGCCAGCAGTCCCAGGGACGGCACTGAAGCTTTCTTT. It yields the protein CASSPRDGTEAFF.

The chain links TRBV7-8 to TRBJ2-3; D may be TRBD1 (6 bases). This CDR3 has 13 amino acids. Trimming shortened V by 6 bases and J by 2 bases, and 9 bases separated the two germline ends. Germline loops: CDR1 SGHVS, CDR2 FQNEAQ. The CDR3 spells CASRRTVTDTQYF. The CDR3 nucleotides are TGTGCCAGCAGAAGGACAGTCACAGATACGCAGTATTTT.

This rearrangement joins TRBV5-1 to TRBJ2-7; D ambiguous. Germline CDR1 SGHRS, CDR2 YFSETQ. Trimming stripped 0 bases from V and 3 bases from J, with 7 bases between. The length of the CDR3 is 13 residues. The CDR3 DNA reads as TGCGCCAGCAGCTTGGCCAGCATCTACGAGCAGTACTTC. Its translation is CASSLASIYEQYF.

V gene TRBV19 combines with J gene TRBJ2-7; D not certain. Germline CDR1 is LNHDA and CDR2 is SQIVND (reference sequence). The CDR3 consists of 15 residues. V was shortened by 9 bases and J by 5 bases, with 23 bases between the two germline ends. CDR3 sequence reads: CASNPAVTVVHEQYF. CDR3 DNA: TGTGCCAGCAATCCGGCAGTCACCGTTGTCCACGAGCAGTACTTC.

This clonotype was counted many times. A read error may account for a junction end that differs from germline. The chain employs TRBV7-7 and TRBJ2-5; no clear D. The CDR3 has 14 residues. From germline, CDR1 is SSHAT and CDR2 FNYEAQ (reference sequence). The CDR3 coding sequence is TGTGCTAGCAGCTCCTCTCGATCACAAGAGACCCAGTACTTC. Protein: CASSSSRSQETQYF.

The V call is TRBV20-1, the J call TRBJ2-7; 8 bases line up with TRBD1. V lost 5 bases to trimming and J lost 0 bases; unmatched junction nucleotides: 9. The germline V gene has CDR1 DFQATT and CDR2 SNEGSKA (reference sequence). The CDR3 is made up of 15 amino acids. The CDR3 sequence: CSAPPGTGNSYEQYF. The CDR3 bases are TGCAGTGCTCCCCCCGGGACAGGCAACTCCTACGAGCAGTACTTC.

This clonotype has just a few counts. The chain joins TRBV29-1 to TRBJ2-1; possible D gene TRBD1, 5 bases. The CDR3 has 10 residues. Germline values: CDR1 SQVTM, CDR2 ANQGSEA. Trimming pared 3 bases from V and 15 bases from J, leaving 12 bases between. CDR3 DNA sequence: TGCAGCGTTGATCCCAGGGATCGGTTCTTC. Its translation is CSVDPRDRFF.

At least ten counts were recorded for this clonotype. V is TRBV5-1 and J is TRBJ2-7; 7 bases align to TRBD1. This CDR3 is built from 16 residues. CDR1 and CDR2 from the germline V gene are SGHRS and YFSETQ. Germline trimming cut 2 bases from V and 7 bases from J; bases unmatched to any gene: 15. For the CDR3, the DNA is TGCGCCAGCAGCTTAGCGCCGAGGACAGGTCTTATGGAGCAGTACTTC. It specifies CASSLAPRTGLMEQYF.

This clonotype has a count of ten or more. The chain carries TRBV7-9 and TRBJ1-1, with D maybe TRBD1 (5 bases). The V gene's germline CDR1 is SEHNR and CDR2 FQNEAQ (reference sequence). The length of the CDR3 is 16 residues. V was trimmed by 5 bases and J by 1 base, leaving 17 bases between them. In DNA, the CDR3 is TGTGCCAGCAGCCCCAATGCCGGGGCCGGGAACACTGAAGCTTTCTTT. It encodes CASSPNAGAGNTEAFF. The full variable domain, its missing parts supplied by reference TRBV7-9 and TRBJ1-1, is DTGVSQNPRHKITKRGQNVTFRCDPISEHNRLYWYRQTLGQGPEFLTYFQNEAQLEKSRLLSDRFSAERPKGSFSTLEIQRTEQGDSAMYLCASSPNAGAGNTEAFFGQGTRLTVV.

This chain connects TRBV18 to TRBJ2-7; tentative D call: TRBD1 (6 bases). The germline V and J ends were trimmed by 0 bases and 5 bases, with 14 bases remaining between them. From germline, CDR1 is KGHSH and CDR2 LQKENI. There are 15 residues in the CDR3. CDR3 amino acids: CASSPPLTGYHEQYF. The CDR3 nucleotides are TGTGCCAGCTCACCACCACTTACAGGGTACCACGAGCAGTACTTC. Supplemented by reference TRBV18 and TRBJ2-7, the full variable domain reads NAGVMQNPRHLVRRRGQEARLRCSPMKGHSHVYWYRQLPEEGLKFMVYLQKENIIDESGMPKERFSAEFPKEGPSILRIQQVVRGDSAAYFCASSPPLTGYHEQYFGPGTRLTVT.

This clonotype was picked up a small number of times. Here the CDR3 reads CASSAQGNQPQHF. CDR3 DNA: TGTGCCAGCAGTGCCCAGGGGAATCAGCCCCAGCATTTT. The V call is TRBV2, the J call TRBJ1-5, with D perhaps TRBD1 (6 bases). This CDR3 is 13 amino acids long. Germline CDR1 reads SNHLY; CDR2 reads FYNNEI. Trimming left V 4 bases short and J 4 bases short, with 8 bases between. The complete variable domain, with remaining parts taken from reference TRBV2 and TRBJ1-5, reads EPEVTQTPSHQVTQMGQEVILRCVPISNHLYFYWYRQILGQKVEFLVSFYNNEISEKSEIFDDQFSVERPDGSNFTLKIRSTKLEDSAMYFCASSAQGNQPQHFGDGTRLSIL.

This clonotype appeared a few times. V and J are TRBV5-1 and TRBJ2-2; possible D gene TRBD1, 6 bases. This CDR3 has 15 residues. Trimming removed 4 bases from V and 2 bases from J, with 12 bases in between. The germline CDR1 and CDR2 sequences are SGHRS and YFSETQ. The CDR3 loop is CASSPRQENTGELFF. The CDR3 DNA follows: TGCGCCAGCAGCCCCCGACAGGAAAACACCGGGGAGCTGTTTTTT.

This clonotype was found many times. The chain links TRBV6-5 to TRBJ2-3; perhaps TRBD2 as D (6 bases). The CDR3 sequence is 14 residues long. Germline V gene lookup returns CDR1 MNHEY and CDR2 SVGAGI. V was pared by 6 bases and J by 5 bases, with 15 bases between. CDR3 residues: CASRYRRAGDTQYF. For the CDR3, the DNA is TGTGCCAGCAGATACCGGAGGGCGGGAGATACGCAGTATTTT.

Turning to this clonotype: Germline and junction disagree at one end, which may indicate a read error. CDR3 nucleotide sequence: TGTGCCAGCAGTCAAGCGGGAAGTAGGAGGTTTGACTTC. Its protein product is CASSQAGSRRFDF. V and J are TRBV11-2 and TRBJ2-7; 7 positions match TRBD2. Germline CDR1 SGHAT, CDR2 FQNNGV. The CDR3 loop spans 13 amino acids.

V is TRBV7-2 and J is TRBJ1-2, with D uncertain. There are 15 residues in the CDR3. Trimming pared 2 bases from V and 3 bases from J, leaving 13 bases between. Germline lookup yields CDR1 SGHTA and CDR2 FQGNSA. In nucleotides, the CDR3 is TGTGCCAGCAGCTTATCTGCCAGTGGGGACTATGGCTACACCTTC. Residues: CASSLSASGDYGYTF. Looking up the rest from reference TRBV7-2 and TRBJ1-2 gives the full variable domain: GAGVSQSPSNKVTEKGKDVELRCDPISGHTALYWYRQSLGQGLEFLIYFQGNSAPDKSGLPSDRFSAERTGGSVSTLTIQRTQQEDSAVYLCASSLSASGDYGYTFGSGTRLTVV.

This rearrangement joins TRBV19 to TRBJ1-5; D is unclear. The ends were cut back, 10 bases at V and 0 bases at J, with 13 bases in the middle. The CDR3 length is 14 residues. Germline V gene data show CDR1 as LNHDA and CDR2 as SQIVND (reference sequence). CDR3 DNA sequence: TGTGCCACCGAGGATGAGTATAGCAATCAGCCCCAGCATTTT. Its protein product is CATEDEYSNQPQHF.